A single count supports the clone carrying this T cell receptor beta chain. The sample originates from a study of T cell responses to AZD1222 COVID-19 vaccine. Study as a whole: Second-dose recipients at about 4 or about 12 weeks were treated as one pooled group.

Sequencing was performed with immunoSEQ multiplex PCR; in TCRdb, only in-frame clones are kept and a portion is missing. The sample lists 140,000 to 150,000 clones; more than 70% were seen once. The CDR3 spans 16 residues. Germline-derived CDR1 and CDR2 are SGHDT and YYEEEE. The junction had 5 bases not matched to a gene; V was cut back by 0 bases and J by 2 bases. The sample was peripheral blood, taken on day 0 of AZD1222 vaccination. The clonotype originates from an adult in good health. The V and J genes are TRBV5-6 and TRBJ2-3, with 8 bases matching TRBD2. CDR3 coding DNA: TGTGCCAGCAGCTTGGTCGGGGGGGCCTCCACAGATACGCAGTATTTT. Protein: CASSLVGGASTDTQYF.